The sequence of this T cell receptor (beta chain) was determined in a study of Tregs in tolerant kidney transplant recipients (dated by TCRdb to about 2019). Regarding the research as a whole: TCRbeta sequencing was used in the study to identify donor-specific regulatory T cells before combined kidney and bone marrow transplantation, and the identified cells were then tracked after transplant. The full study reports these points: The most biologically relevant and donor-specific TCRbeta repertoire appeared to be identified by expanding Tregs with activated donor B cells. Biological reproducibility was not directly addressed, though technical replication error appeared minimal. PCR primers changed over time for some patients, so nucleotide-level comparison across those patients' samples was not possible. The study was constrained by small patient numbers, and validation of the findings is required in larger populations and under other immunosuppression protocols. In tolerant patients, donor-specific Tregs expanded more than Tregs overall, which suggests antigen-driven rather than nonspecific expansion.

The transplants used related donors along with nonmyeloablative bone marrow transplantation, and in the human trials mixed chimerism was transient. Unstimulated Tregs (CD4+CD25+CD127-), CD4+ non-Tregs (CD4+CD25-), CD4 and CD8 cells were FACS-sorted from thawed PBMCs. Patients were 4 combined kidney and bone marrow transplant recipients from the ITN036ST trial, and only these trial subjects had samples available. Healthy control blood was processed by Ficoll density gradient to PBMCs and cryopreserved; patient PBMCs were collected before and after transplant. The germline V gene provides CDR1 LGHNA and CDR2 YNFKEQ. Measured from the cysteine to the phenylalanine, the CDR3 is 16 residues long. Just CDR3 DNA is preserved here, 48 bases in frame from base 1. Compared with germline, V lacks 5 bases and J lacks 3 bases; bases without a gene match: 8. For TCRbeta CDR3 sequencing, genomic DNA was extracted from sorted cells using the QIAGEN DNeasy Blood and Tissue Kit. High-throughput TCRbeta CDR3 sequencing, which included PCR amplification with bias correction and internal controls, was done commercially through immunoSEQ. Regarding the original processing steps: A unique productive TCRbeta sequence was defined by the CDR3 nucleotide sequence when primers matched, and otherwise by the CDR3 amino acid sequence together with the Vbeta and Jbeta genes. As a correction for sorting error, sequences shared between sorted populations at a frequency ratio of 2:1 or less were discarded, and the remaining shared sequences were assigned to the higher population. A sequence counted as donor-reactive if, in CFSE-low cells, the sequence had a frequency of at least 0.01% and was expanded at least 5-fold compared with unstimulated cells. Jensen-Shannon divergence, calculated on the top 100 TCRbeta sequences ranked by frequency, was used to quantify repertoire divergence. For samples with multiple sequencing runs, sorting error was corrected in each run separately before the runs were combined. The table comes from immuneACCESS by way of TCRdb, which keeps in-frame sequences with V and J called. Part of the clones is missing from these tables; in studies checked, under half for an unresolved V gene and the rest for unknown reasons. Clone size and V and J calls were adopted from that table, with D and trimming inferred from the DNA. This sample gives tens of thousands of clones in total; more than 85% of them show up just once. The ten top clones hold 1.6% of the sample.

To note about this clone: This receptor's antigen is unknown. No quality values exist for individual bases; no much larger clone is one base distant.

The receptor's source is a human patient who received a combined kidney and bone marrow transplant. After a transplant, the graft donor may have provided part of the T cells. The material was CD4+ T cells from blood (PBMCs), obtained 12 months after the transplant. This chain joins TRBV4-2 to TRBJ2-7; the junction holds 12 bases that match TRBD2. The DNA sequence is as follows: TGTGCCAGCAGCAAGGGACTAGCGGGCGGAGACTACGAGCAGTACTTC. It codes for CASSKGLAGGDYEQYF.